Each of the 27 T cell receptor beta chains below was sequenced from the same sample in a study of Ad26.COV2.S vaccination and SARS-CoV-2 variants. Regarding treatment: over 15 received Ad26.COV2.S at low or high dose, single or two shots; 5 received placebo; per-sample allocation not given. Collection of samples fell on day 63 after the first vaccine or placebo injection. Data came from immunoSEQ multiplex PCR; TCRdb stores just in-frame clones and leaves some out. The sample has a few hundred thousand clones; more than 75% are singletons. The source was peripheral blood, collected in a trial of Ad26.COV2.S vaccine versus placebo. The receptors derive from a person between 18 and 59 years old who received the Ad26.COV2.S COVID-19 vaccine or a placebo.

The chain recombines TRBV7-3 with TRBJ2-3, with a tentative D call TRBD2 (6 bases). The CDR3 totals 13 residues. Germline V gene lookup returns CDR1 SGHTA and CDR2 FQGTGA. Trimming took off 5 bases at V and 5 bases at J, with 11 bases between the two ends. The CDR3 coding sequence is TGTGCCAGCAGCCCCGGGACTGGAGATACGCAGTATTTT. Translation gives CASSPGTGDTQYF.

This clone has a single count. This chain uses TRBV12-3 or TRBV12-4 with TRBJ1-1; 8 nucleotides agree with TRBD1. Germline trimming cut 6 bases from V and 6 bases from J; bases unmatched to any gene: 3. CDR3 length equals 12 residues. The CDR3 is CASSWTGSEAFF. In DNA form, the CDR3 reads TGTGCCAGCAGCTGGACAGGGTCTGAAGCTTTCTTT.

CDR3 bases: TGTGCCAGCAGTTTACCGAAAAATCAGCCCCAGCATTTT. Translating gives CASSLPKNQPQHF. The chain employs TRBV12-3 or TRBV12-4 and TRBJ1-5; D is ambiguous. This CDR3 comprises 13 residues. Trimming took 2 bases from V and 4 from J, leaving 6 bases between them.

This chain connects TRBV5-1 to TRBJ2-1; a possible D gene is TRBD1 (5 bases). The CDR3 spans 15 residues. V gave up 0 bases and J gave up 9 bases, with 16 bases separating them. Germline CDR1 is SGHRS and CDR2 is YFSETQ. CDR3 residues: CASSLVQGPVIEQFF. The DNA for the CDR3 is TGCGCCAGCAGCTTGGTCCAGGGTCCGGTCATTGAGCAGTTCTTC.

This rearrangement joins TRBV27 to TRBJ2-7, with D perhaps TRBD1 (5 bases). V was cut by 3 bases and J by 0 bases, with 9 bases left in between. CDR3 length: 14 amino acids. Per the germline V gene, CDR1 is MNHEY and CDR2 is SMNVEV (reference sequence). Here the CDR3 reads CASSLQGTSYEQYF. CDR3 sequence (DNA): TGTGCCAGCAGTTTGCAGGGAACCTCCTACGAGCAGTACTTC.

This chain links TRBV11-2 with TRBJ2-5; D may be TRBD1 (6 bases). This CDR3 is built from 10 residues. V gave up 11 bases and J gave up 3 bases, with 7 bases separating them. Germline-derived CDR1 and CDR2 are SGHAT and FQNNGV. The CDR3: CADRKETQYF. The CDR3 nucleotides read TGTGCCGACAGGAAAGAGACCCAGTACTTC.

The chain carries TRBV19 and TRBJ2-1; TRBD2 matches at 9 bases. The germline V gene encodes CDR1 LNHDA and CDR2 SQIVND (reference sequence). This CDR3 is 16 amino acids long. The V and J ends lost 6 bases and 0 bases, in that order; junction bases with no gene match: 6. CDR3 bases: TGTGCCAGTAGCCGTAGCGGGGGTAACTCCTACAATGAGCAGTTCTTC. The encoded protein is CASSRSGGNSYNEQFF.

In this sample, this clone turned up once. J is TRBJ2-3 and V is TRBV9; weak D call: TRBD2 (6 bases). The CDR3 has 17 amino acids. Trimming left V 3 bases short and J 1 base short, with 18 bases between. Germline V CDR1 and CDR2: SGDLS, YYNGEE. The DNA for the CDR3 is TGTGCCAGCAGCGACTTGACTAGACTGGGCGGCACAGATACGCAGTATTTT. It specifies CASSDLTRLGGTDTQYF.

For this clone: A junction end diverges from the germline sequence, so it may reflect a read error. The V gene is TRBV23-1, the J gene TRBJ2-3, with D hard to call. TRBV23-1 is given ORF status, its function remaining uncertain. The CDR3 contains 13 residues. CDR3 residues: CASSQSLADTQYF. The DNA of the CDR3 is TGCGCCAGCAGCCAATCTCTCGCAGATACGCAGTATTTT.

The chain is built from TRBV28 and TRBJ2-1; D not certain. V lost 2 bases and J lost 3, with 8 bases in between. This CDR3 has 14 residues. CDR1 is MDHEN, CDR2 SYDVKM, per germline. The CDR3 loop is CASSLGQVYNEQFF. In DNA form, the CDR3 reads TGTGCCAGCAGTTTAGGCCAGGTCTACAATGAGCAGTTCTTC.

The chain's CDR3 is CASSYTLDTGELFF. The CDR3 DNA reads TGTGCCAGCAGTTACACCCTGGACACCGGGGAGCTGTTTTTT. The chain links TRBV6-5 to TRBJ2-2, with D uncertain. With 2 bases removed from V and 3 bases from J, the gap between germline ends came to 7 bases. The germline V gene encodes CDR1 MNHEY and CDR2 SVGAGI. The CDR3 covers 14 residues.

V gene TRBV18 combines with J gene TRBJ1-1; D perhaps matches TRBD1 (6 bases). The ends were cut back, 3 bases at V and 10 bases at J, with 15 bases in the middle. The CDR3 runs 13 residues. The germline CDR1 and CDR2 sequences are KGHSH and LQKENI. CDR3 amino acids: CASSPSRTGIAFF. The CDR3 DNA reads as TGTGCCAGCTCACCCAGTCGAACAGGGATAGCTTTCTTT. Full variable domain (rest looked up from reference TRBV18 and TRBJ1-1): NAGVMQNPRHLVRRRGQEARLRCSPMKGHSHVYWYRQLPEEGLKFMVYLQKENIIDESGMPKERFSAEFPKEGPSILRIQQVVRGDSAAYFCASSPSRTGIAFFGQGTRLTVV.

CDR3 residues: CASSPFGLAGLFSYTDTQYF. CDR3 sequence (DNA): TGTGCCAGCAGCCCCTTCGGGTTGGCGGGGTTATTTTCATACACAGATACGCAGTATTTT. V and J are TRBV28 and TRBJ2-3, with TRBD2 as a possible D gene (6 bases). The CDR3 consists of 20 residues. V was cut by 6 bases and J by 2 bases, with 30 bases left in between. Germline lookup yields CDR1 MDHEN and CDR2 SYDVKM.

This sequence joins TRBV5-5 and TRBJ2-1, with 9 bases that match TRBD1. Germline values: CDR1 SGHKS, CDR2 YYEKEE (reference sequence). J gave up 2 bases and V 3 bases, and 6 bases lay outside the gene matches. The CDR3 consists of 16 residues. CDR3 sequence (DNA): TGTGCCAGCAGCTCCCACAGGGGGCCTACCTACAATGAGCAGTTCTTC. It encodes CASSSHRGPTYNEQFF.

The rearrangement links TRBV10-2 to TRBJ1-1; a possible D gene is TRBD1 (5 bases). Germline CDR1 reads WSHSY; CDR2 reads SAAADI. Trimming left V 6 bases short and J 0 bases short, with 11 bases between. The CDR3 extends over 14 amino acids. The CDR3 loop reads CASSLTVMNTEAFF. The CDR3 nucleotides read TGCGCCAGCAGCTTGACAGTGATGAACACTGAAGCTTTCTTT.

The gene calls are TRBV28 and TRBJ1-1; 7 bases fit TRBD1. With 6 bases clipped from V and 11 bases from J, the junction kept 15 bases outside the gene matches. CDR1 MDHEN and CDR2 SYDVKM come from the germline V gene. CDR3 length: 14 residues. As DNA, the CDR3 is TGTGCCAGCAGACCCGACCGACAGGGCCTAGAGGCTTTCTTT. As protein: CASRPDRQGLEAFF.

The chain carries TRBV5-1 and TRBJ2-1; TRBD1 matches 7 bases. V lost 0 bases and J lost 4; bases outside the gene matches: 4. This CDR3 has 15 amino acids. The germline V gene has CDR1 SGHRS and CDR2 YFSETQ. In DNA form, the CDR3 reads TGCGCCAGCAGCTTGGCGGACAGGAGTTACAATGAGCAGTTCTTC. It is translated as CASSLADRSYNEQFF.

This chain links TRBV3-1 (or the pseudogene TRBV3-2) with TRBJ2-2; 9 bases agree with TRBD2. V shed 0 bases, J shed 0 bases, and the junction held 8 bases outside the gene matches. Germline V gives CDR1 LGHDT, CDR2 YNNKEL (reference sequence). The CDR3 is 19 residues long. The chain's CDR3 is CASSQDSLSGGPNTGELFF. The CDR3, as DNA: TGTGCCAGCAGCCAAGATTCTCTTAGCGGGGGTCCGAACACCGGGGAGCTGTTTTTT.

This sequence joins TRBV6-6 and TRBJ2-4, with TRBD1 as a possible D gene (5 bases). Looked up from germline, CDR1 is MNHNY and CDR2 is SVGAGI (reference sequence). The CDR3 runs to 12 residues. Deletions cut 7 bases from V and 4 bases from J, with 8 bases between. The CDR3 DNA follows: TGTGCCAGCACGCGACAGAAAAACATTCAGTACTTC. Translating it yields CASTRQKNIQYF.

The gene calls are TRBV5-1 and TRBJ1-1, with D possibly TRBD1 on 6 matching bases. There are 18 residues in the CDR3. The germline V and J ends were trimmed by 3 bases and 5 bases, with 26 bases remaining between them. Per germline, CDR1 SGHRS and CDR2 YFSETQ. CDR3 DNA: TGCGCCAGCAGCTCGGAGGGGGTAAGGGCCTCTATCAATACTGAAGCTTTCTTT. Translated, it gives CASSSEGVRASINTEAFF.

The rearrangement joins TRBV14 to TRBJ1-3; maybe TRBD1 (6 bases). This CDR3 has 14 amino acids. CDR1 and CDR2 (germline): SGHDN, FVKESK. The V end was cut by 4 bases, the J end by 2 bases, with 9 bases between. CDR3 bases: TGTGCCAGCAGCCCGACAGGCGCTGGAAACACCATATATTTT. Residues: CASSPTGAGNTIYF.

This chain joins TRBV7-9 and TRBJ1-5; unclear D gene. The V and J ends lost 0 bases and 6 bases respectively, with 12 bases between them. Germline CDR1 is SEHNR and CDR2 is FQNEAQ (reference sequence). The CDR3 is 15 residues long. Here the CDR3 reads CASSLAIGNSQPQHF. The CDR3 nucleotides are TGTGCCAGCAGCTTAGCGATAGGGAACAGTCAGCCCCAGCATTTT. Together with reference TRBV7-9 and TRBJ1-5, the CDR3 gives the full variable domain: DTGVSQNPRHKITKRGQNVTFRCDPISEHNRLYWYRQTLGQGPEFLTYFQNEAQLEKSRLLSDRFSAERPKGSFSTLEIQRTEQGDSAMYLCASSLAIGNSQPQHFGDGTRLSIL.

This clone was detected once. The chain recombines TRBV29-1 with TRBJ2-3; no firm D call. The V gene lost 2 bases and the J gene lost 3 bases, with 12 bases spanning the gap. The CDR3 spans 14 residues. Germline loops: CDR1 SQVTM, CDR2 ANQGSEA. CDR3 sequence: CSVEFGRITDTQYF. The CDR3 nucleotides are TGCAGCGTTGAATTTGGGCGGATAACAGATACGCAGTATTTT.

V is TRBV10-2 and J is TRBJ1-1; D is uncertain. The germline gives CDR1 WSHSY, CDR2 SAAADI. Trimming shortened V by 7 bases and J by 10 bases, and 13 bases separated the two germline ends. This CDR3 has 11 amino acids. CDR3 nucleotides: TGCGCCAGCAAGGAGGGATTTGGAGCTTTCTTT. Encoded protein: CASKEGFGAFF.

CDR3 bases: TGTGCCAGCAGCCAAGACAGAAGACTGCAGTTCTTC. Residues: CASSQDRRLQFF. The chain links TRBV14 to TRBJ2-1; D gene ambiguous. CDR1 SGHDN and CDR2 FVKESK come from the germline V gene. Trimming removed 0 bases at V and 12 bases at J, with 9 bases between. This CDR3 spans 12 amino acids.

This sequence joins TRBV2 and TRBJ2-7; no firm D call. The CDR3 loop spans 12 amino acids. Trimming left V 6 bases short and J 7 bases short, with 13 bases between. In germline, CDR1 is SNHLY, CDR2 FYNNEI. Written as DNA, the CDR3 is TGTGCCAGCAGGATCGACGGTGAAGAGCAGTACTTC. Encoded protein: CASRIDGEEQYF.

A word on this clone: Other DNA sequences within the sample encode an identical CDR3. The chain couples TRBV30 to TRBJ2-1; TRBD1 matches at 7 bases. This CDR3 is built from 14 residues. V was pared by 0 bases and J by 6 bases, with 5 bases of the junction left unmatched. The V gene's germline CDR1 is GTSNPN and CDR2 SVGIG (reference sequence). CDR3 sequence: CAWSVGQGVNEQFF. Written as DNA, the CDR3 is TGTGCCTGGAGTGTAGGGCAGGGGGTCAATGAGCAGTTCTTC.